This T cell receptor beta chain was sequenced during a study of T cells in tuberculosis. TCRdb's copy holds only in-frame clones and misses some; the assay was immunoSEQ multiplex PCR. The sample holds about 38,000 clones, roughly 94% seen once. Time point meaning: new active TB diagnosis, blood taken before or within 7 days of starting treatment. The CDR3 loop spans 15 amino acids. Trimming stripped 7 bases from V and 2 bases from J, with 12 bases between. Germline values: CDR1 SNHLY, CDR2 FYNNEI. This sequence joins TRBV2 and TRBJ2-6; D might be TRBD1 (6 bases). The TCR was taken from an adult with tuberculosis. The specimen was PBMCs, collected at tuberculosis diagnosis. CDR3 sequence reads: CASTLQGPGANVLTF. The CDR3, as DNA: TGTGCCAGCACCCTGCAGGGGCCTGGGGCCAACGTCCTGACTTTC.